The text below deals with one TCR beta chain. Germline values: CDR1 LGHNA, CDR2 YSLEER. This CDR3 has 16 residues. V was pared by 1 base and J by 7 bases, with 5 bases of the junction left unmatched. Per the study methods: Reference gene primer amplification in the assay estimated nucleated cell counts. Some clones are missing from TCRdb's copy, which holds only in-frame ones; the method was immunoSEQ multiplex PCR. V and J calls and clone size are those listed in that table; D and trimming were worked out from the DNA. The sample has 60,000 to 90,000 clones; roughly 84% are singletons. The data belong to a study of blood T cell repertoires in COVID-19. Turning to the study itself: Italy, Spain and the United States were the sources of the convalescent and acute COVID-19 samples. Nucleic acid was either cDNA or gDNA, and it came from T cells, B-cell-depleted T cells, or PBMCs.

The sample taken for sequencing was peripheral blood. The V gene is TRBV4-3, the J gene TRBJ1-6; 9 positions match TRBD1. The clonotype was recovered from a man in his forties or fifties with acute or convalescent COVID-19. CDR3 residues: CASSQGGDRGNSPLHF. CDR3 DNA sequence: TGCGCCAGCAGCCAAGGGGGCGACAGGGGGAATTCACCCCTCCACTTT.